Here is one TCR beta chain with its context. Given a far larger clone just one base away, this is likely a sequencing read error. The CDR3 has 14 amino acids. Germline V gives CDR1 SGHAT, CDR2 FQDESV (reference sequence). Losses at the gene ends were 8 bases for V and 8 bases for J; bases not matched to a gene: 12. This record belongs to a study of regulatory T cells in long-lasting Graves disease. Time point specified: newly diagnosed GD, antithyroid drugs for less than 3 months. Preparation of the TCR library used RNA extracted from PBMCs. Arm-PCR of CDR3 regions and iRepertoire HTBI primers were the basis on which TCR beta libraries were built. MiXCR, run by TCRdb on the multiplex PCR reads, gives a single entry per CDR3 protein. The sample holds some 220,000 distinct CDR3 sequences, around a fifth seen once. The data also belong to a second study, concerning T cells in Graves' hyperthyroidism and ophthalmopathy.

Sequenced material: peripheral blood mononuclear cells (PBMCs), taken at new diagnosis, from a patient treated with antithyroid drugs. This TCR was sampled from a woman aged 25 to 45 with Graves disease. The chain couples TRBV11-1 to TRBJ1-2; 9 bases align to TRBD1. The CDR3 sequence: CASGQSDRGGGYTF. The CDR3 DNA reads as TGTGCCAGCGGCCAATCGGACAGGGGTGGGGGCTACACCTTC.